This TCR beta chain was recorded in a study of post-analysis software for immune sequencing data. The study, taken as a whole, reports: Four to six TRBV segments were more frequent in patients than controls; TRBV5-6, TRBV5-1 and TRBV20-1 belonged to this group. Strong co-clustering by F measure linked samples that shared a preparation batch.

V gave up 5 bases and J gave up 6 bases, with 11 bases separating them. Per germline, CDR1 SGHTA and CDR2 FQGNSA. The CDR3 runs to 12 residues. This clonotype was seen only a few times. The target antigen is unknown. Unique molecular identifiers tagged the TCR beta cDNA libraries. TCRdb re-called the PCR reads with MiXCR, one entry per CDR3 protein. The sample consists of about 430,000 distinct CDR3 sequences, roughly 40% of them appearing once. The rearrangement uses TRBV7-2 and TRBJ2-7; D call uncertain. This sequence was found in a girl aged 2 to 10 with multiple sclerosis. The source material was blood. The CDR3 nucleotides read TGTGCCAGCAGCGTAGACCAATTCGAGCAGTACTTC. It translates to CASSVDQFEQYF.